This T cell receptor beta chain was sequenced during a study of blood T cell repertoires in COVID-19. The CDR3 totals 14 residues. V was clipped by 3 bases and J by 6 bases; unmatched bases: 6. CDR1 is KGHSH and CDR2 is LQKENI in the germline V gene. In the source study's methods: It was from reference gene primer amplification that nucleated cell counts were estimated. Using immunoSEQ multiplex PCR, the repertoire was profiled, and TCRdb retains in-frame clones only, with some absent. The DNA was the basis for D and trimming; V, J and clone size are from that table. This table has around 150,000 clones, about 92% appearing once.

The specimen was peripheral blood. The sequence was collected from a man in his thirties or forties with COVID-19, enrolled during active disease. This chain uses TRBV18 with TRBJ1-2; 8 bases fit TRBD1. The CDR3 DNA is TGTGCCAGCTCACCTTCAGGGGGCGAGGATGGCTACACCTTC. This encodes CASSPSGGEDGYTF. Together with reference TRBV18 and TRBJ1-2, the CDR3 gives the full variable domain: NAGVMQNPRHLVRRRGQEARLRCSPMKGHSHVYWYRQLPEEGLKFMVYLQKENIIDESGMPKERFSAEFPKEGPSILRIQQVVRGDSAAYFCASSPSGGEDGYTFGSGTRLTVV.